These 32 T cell receptor beta chains were sequenced from one sample in a study of patients and donors after allogeneic stem cell transplantation. A single record per CDR3 protein comes from TCRdb applying MiXCR to the RT-PCR reads. The sample carries about a million distinct CDR3 sequences, approximately 19% recorded once. Material: blood, either unsorted or a sorted T cell fraction (not recorded which). The receptors were sampled from a human donor who was either an allogeneic HSCT recipient or a stem cell or donor lymphocyte infusion donor (not recorded which). It is not recorded whose cells these are; they may come from a transplant donor.

This clonotype was detected only a few times. J is TRBJ2-2 and V is TRBV6-5; no definite D call. The germline V and J ends were trimmed by 4 bases and 6 bases, with 12 bases remaining between them. The length of the CDR3 is 14 residues. Germline V gene sequence: CDR1 MNHEY, CDR2 SVGAGI. For the CDR3, the DNA is TGTGCCAGCAGTTTAGGTAGCCCCGCCGGGGAGCTGTTTTTT. This codes for CASSLGSPAGELFF.

The V call is TRBV3-1, the J call TRBJ1-2, with D hard to call. The CDR3 sequence is 14 residues long. Per the germline V gene, CDR1 is LGHDT and CDR2 is YNNKEL (reference sequence). Trimming took off 2 bases at V and 4 bases at J, with 11 bases between the two ends. The CDR3 loop is CASSQRTALYGYTF. The DNA for the CDR3 is TGTGCCAGCAGCCAAAGGACGGCGCTCTATGGCTACACCTTC.

The chain has TRBV30 and TRBJ1-1; possible D gene TRBD1, 5 bases. The ends were cut back, 4 bases at V and 5 bases at J, with 11 bases in the middle. CDR3 length equals 12 residues. The V gene's germline CDR1 is GTSNPN and CDR2 SVGIG (reference sequence). The CDR3 here is CAWTSGKTEAFF. In nucleotides, the CDR3 is TGTGCCTGGACTTCAGGGAAGACTGAAGCTTTCTTT. Combining the CDR3 with reference TRBV30 and TRBJ1-1 gives the whole variable domain SQTIHQWPATLVQPVGSPLSLECTVEGTSNPNLYWYRQAAGRGLQLLFYSVGIGQISSEVPQNLSASRPQDRQFILSSKKLLLSDSGFYLCAWTSGKTEAFFGQGTRLTVV.

The chain carries TRBV11-2 and TRBJ1-1, with D tentatively TRBD1 (6 bases). CDR1 is SGHAT, CDR2 FQNNGV, per germline. This CDR3 comprises 12 residues. Trimming shortened V by 5 bases and J by 7 bases, and 11 bases separated the two germline ends. CDR3 sequence reads: CASSPTGFEAFF. The CDR3 DNA sequence: TGTGCCAGCAGCCCCACAGGGTTTGAAGCTTTCTTT.

There are a few counts of this clonotype. This chain joins TRBV12-3 or TRBV12-4 and TRBJ2-5; D unclear. There are 13 residues in the CDR3. Trimming took off 3 bases at V and 5 bases at J, with 10 bases between the two ends. CDR3 region: CASSLDPRETQYF. The CDR3, as DNA: TGTGCCAGCAGTTTGGACCCTCGGGAGACCCAGTACTTC.

The chain employs TRBV11-2 and TRBJ2-7; a possible D gene is TRBD2 (6 bases). The CDR3 consists of 16 residues. CDR1 and CDR2 from the germline V gene are SGHAT and FQNNGV. Trimming took 4 bases from V and 7 from J, leaving 23 bases between them. CDR3 loop: CASSSNLLAGIGEQYF. In DNA, the CDR3 is TGTGCCAGCAGCTCAAACCTCCTTGCGGGAATAGGAGAGCAGTACTTC.

The chain recombines TRBV18 with TRBJ2-7; tentative D call: TRBD2 (6 bases). Germline V CDR1 and CDR2: KGHSH, LQKENI. This CDR3 has 16 amino acids. V lost 2 bases to trimming and J lost 4 bases, with 18 bases between them. The CDR3 sequence is CASSPSSSEITYEQYF. DNA for the CDR3: TGTGCCAGCTCACCAAGTTCTAGCGAGATTACTTACGAGCAGTACTTC.

There are a few counts of this clonotype. V gene TRBV6-5 combines with J gene TRBJ2-2; D remains unclear. With 0 bases removed from V and 1 base from J, the gap between germline ends came to 9 bases. CDR1 is MNHEY and CDR2 is SVGAGI in the germline V gene. CDR3 length equals 16 residues. The CDR3 is CASSYSKTLNTGELFF. The CDR3 nucleotides read TGTGCCAGCAGTTACTCGAAAACACTGAACACCGGGGAGCTGTTTTTT.

The V gene is TRBV7-2, the J gene TRBJ2-1; tentatively, D is TRBD1 or TRBD2 (5 bases each). V was trimmed by 5 bases and J by 2 bases, leaving 16 bases between them. The CDR3 extends over 16 amino acids. The germline CDR1 and CDR2 sequences are SGHTA and FQGNSA. CDR3 in DNA: TGTGCCAGCAGCCCGGGGACCCCCGGGGCCTACAATGAGCAGTTCTTC. Translated, it gives CASSPGTPGAYNEQFF. The entire variable domain, with the rest obtained from reference TRBV7-2 and TRBJ2-1, is as follows: GAGVSQSPSNKVTEKGKDVELRCDPISGHTALYWYRQSLGQGLEFLIYFQGNSAPDKSGLPSDRFSAERTGGSVSTLTIQRTQQEDSAVYLCASSPGTPGAYNEQFFGPGTRLTVL.

The chain employs TRBV9 and TRBJ2-1; a possible D gene is TRBD2 (5 bases). The CDR3 loop spans 14 amino acids. The V and J ends lost 4 bases and 5 bases respectively, with 13 bases between them. In germline, CDR1 is SGDLS, CDR2 YYNGEE. The CDR3 reads CASSSQLVNNEQFF. For the CDR3, the DNA is TGTGCCAGCAGCTCCCAACTAGTTAACAATGAGCAGTTCTTC.

The V and J genes are TRBV11-2 and TRBJ2-5; 10 bases align to TRBD1. This CDR3 contains 17 residues. The V and J ends lost 3 bases and 7 bases, in that order; junction bases with no gene match: 14. From germline, CDR1 is SGHAT and CDR2 FQNNGV. The CDR3 protein is CASSFPVGTGDILTQYF. The CDR3 DNA reads TGTGCCAGCAGCTTCCCAGTCGGGACAGGGGATATACTGACCCAGTACTTC.

The V gene is TRBV30, the J gene TRBJ1-1; D unresolved. Germline assignment: CDR1 GTSNPN and CDR2 SVGIG (reference sequence). CDR3 length: 13 residues. The V end lost 2 bases, the J end lost 2 bases, and 9 bases lay between the germline ends. In DNA, the CDR3 is TGTGCCTGGAGTACCGGGTTCAACACTGAAGCTTTCTTT. Its protein is CAWSTGFNTEAFF.

This clonotype was counted a few times. The chain recombines TRBV7-2 with TRBJ2-1; the match to TRBD1 covers 11 bases. The CDR3 is 15 residues long. Germline V CDR1 and CDR2: SGHTA, FQGNSA. Trimming at V came to 5 bases and at J to 7 bases, leaving 7 bases not matched to a gene. CDR3 amino acids: CASSRDRGGFNEQFF. In nucleotides, the CDR3 is TGTGCCAGCAGCCGGGACAGGGGGGGCTTTAATGAGCAGTTCTTC.

This clonotype has only a few counts. The V and J genes are TRBV20-1 and TRBJ2-3, with 12 bases aligning to TRBD2. CDR3 size: 12 residues. V trimming: 6 bases; J trimming: 6 bases; junction bases outside the gene matches: 1. The germline gives CDR1 DFQATT, CDR2 SNEGSKA (reference sequence). CDR3 in amino acids: CSATSGSDTQYF. CDR3 coding DNA: TGCAGTGCGACTAGCGGGAGCGATACGCAGTATTTT.

The chain carries TRBV7-3 and TRBJ1-3; 8 nucleotides align to TRBD1. J gave up 4 bases and V 5 bases, and 10 bases lay outside the gene matches. CDR3 size: 16 residues. CDR1 and CDR2 (germline): SGHTA, FQGTGA. CDR3 coding DNA: TGTGCCAGCAGCCTACTTCAGGGGGCGCTAGGAAACACCATATATTTT. Its translation is CASSLLQGALGNTIYF.

This chain connects TRBV24-1 to TRBJ1-2; weak D call: TRBD1 (6 bases). This CDR3 has 13 residues. The V end was cut by 10 bases, the J end by 4 bases, with 15 bases between. Germline loops: CDR1 KGHDR, CDR2 SFDVKD. In DNA, the CDR3 is TGTGCCACAGGCGACAGGAACTCCTATGGCTACACCTTC. Translated: CATGDRNSYGYTF.

This clonotype has a count of ten or more. V and J are TRBV5-1 and TRBJ1-2; a weak D match, TRBD1 (5 bases). CDR1 and CDR2 from the germline V gene are SGHRS and YFSETQ. This CDR3 has 13 residues. V gave up 5 bases and J gave up 6 bases, with 14 bases separating them. CDR3 region: CASSSAGPDGYTF. The CDR3, as DNA: TGCGCCAGCAGTTCAGCAGGGCCCGATGGCTACACCTTC.

CDR3 region: CASSSTKRRRRTDTQYF. The CDR3 region has the DNA TGTGCCAGCAGCTCAACTAAACGACGGAGACGTACAGATACGCAGTATTTT. V gene TRBV7-9 combines with J gene TRBJ2-3; no firm D call. The CDR3 totals 17 residues. V lost 4 bases and J lost 3, with 20 bases in between. Germline V CDR1 and CDR2: SEHNR, FQNEAQ (reference sequence).

V is TRBV5-6 and J is TRBJ1-1, with D unclear. Trimming shortened V by 3 bases and J by 7 bases, and 7 bases separated the two germline ends. There are 11 residues in the CDR3. CDR1 is SGHDT and CDR2 is YYEEEE in the germline V gene. The CDR3 region is CASSSLDEAFF. The CDR3 DNA reads as TGTGCCAGCAGCTCCCTGGATGAAGCTTTCTTT.

This clonotype was recorded a few times. The chain recombines TRBV6-2 or TRBV6-3 with TRBJ2-2; 7 bases fit TRBD1. With 6 bases clipped from V and 4 bases from J, the junction kept 8 bases outside the gene matches. The CDR3 is 15 residues long. CDR1 is MNHEY and CDR2 is SVGEGT in the germline V gene. CDR3 nucleotide sequence: TGTGCCAGCAGGGAGACAGGGCTGGGCACCGGGGAGCTGTTTTTT. It is translated as CASRETGLGTGELFF.

V is TRBV27 and J is TRBJ2-1; no clear D. Germline loops: CDR1 MNHEY, CDR2 SMNVEV (reference sequence). Between the trimmed V and J ends, which lost 4 bases and 9 bases, there was a span of 10 bases. CDR3 length equals 12 residues. CDR3 protein: CASSSYSGEQFF. For the CDR3, the DNA is TGTGCCAGCAGTTCCTACTCGGGTGAGCAGTTCTTC.

This clonotype was seen only a few times. The chain employs TRBV12-3 or TRBV12-4 and TRBJ2-5; D ambiguous. The V end lost 6 bases, the J end lost 0 bases, and 14 bases lay between the germline ends. The CDR3 spans 15 residues. CDR3 in DNA: TGTGCCAGCAGCTCCCCCCCCCGGAACCAAGAGACCCAGTACTTC. Its protein is CASSSPPRNQETQYF.

This clonotype occurred many times. V and J are TRBV12-3 or TRBV12-4 and TRBJ2-2, with 7 bases aligning to TRBD1. The ends lost 5 bases at V and 5 bases at J; junction bases unmatched: 5. The CDR3 has 14 residues. Here the CDR3 reads CASSKGAGTGELFF. In nucleotides, the CDR3 is TGTGCCAGCAGTAAGGGGGCAGGAACCGGGGAGCTGTTTTTT.

This clonotype was seen a few times. V gene TRBV24-1 combines with J gene TRBJ1-1; 8 positions match TRBD1. From germline, CDR1 is KGHDR and CDR2 SFDVKD. J was trimmed by 6 bases and V by 3 bases; bases with no gene match: 8. The CDR3 runs to 15 residues. The CDR3 nucleotides are TGTGCCACCAGTGATCCCCGACAGGGGACGGCTGAAGCTTTCTTT. This translates into CATSDPRQGTAEAFF.

The V and J genes are TRBV2 and TRBJ2-6, with TRBD1 identical over 8 bases. The length of the CDR3 is 15 residues. V lost 8 bases, J lost 4 bases, and 7 bases stayed unmatched. In germline, CDR1 is SNHLY, CDR2 FYNNEI. Here the CDR3 reads CASSRTGFGANVLTF. CDR3 sequence (DNA): TGTGCCAGCTCCCGGACAGGGTTCGGGGCCAACGTCCTGACTTTC.

The chain uses TRBV20-1 and TRBJ2-3; D not resolved. This CDR3 spans 15 amino acids. CDR1 and CDR2 (germline): DFQATT, SNEGSKA (reference sequence). Deletions cut 1 base from V and 6 bases from J, with 17 bases between. CDR3 protein: CSARGAQPGRDTQYF. The CDR3 DNA reads TGCAGTGCTAGAGGAGCTCAGCCGGGTCGTGATACGCAGTATTTT.

This clonotype was observed a handful of times. This rearrangement joins TRBV10-3 to TRBJ2-5, with 9 bases matching TRBD1. Per the germline V gene, CDR1 is ENHRY and CDR2 is SYGVKD. J gave up 4 bases and V 8 bases, and 8 bases lay outside the gene matches. There are 14 residues in the CDR3. The CDR3 nucleotides read TGTGCCATCGCTCCGGACAGGGGCGGAGAGACCCAGTACTTC. The encoded protein is CAIAPDRGGETQYF.

This chain links TRBV6-5 with TRBJ1-1; unclear D gene. The CDR3 is 13 amino acids. Per the germline V gene, CDR1 is MNHEY and CDR2 is SVGAGI. The V end lost 0 bases, the J end lost 4 bases, and 6 bases lay between the germline ends. The CDR3: CASSYSRFTEAFF. Here the CDR3 DNA reads TGTGCCAGCAGTTACTCGAGGTTCACTGAAGCTTTCTTT.

In this sample, this clonotype turned up a few times. V gene TRBV7-2 combines with J gene TRBJ2-5, with D tentatively TRBD2 (6 bases). Trimming removed 3 bases from V and 4 bases from J, with 12 bases in between. Germline V gives CDR1 SGHTA, CDR2 FQGNSA. This CDR3 spans 14 amino acids. Here the CDR3 DNA reads TGTGCCAGCAGCTTCCGGGAGAAGAGAGAGACCCAGTACTTC. Translating it yields CASSFREKRETQYF.

The gene calls are TRBV28 and TRBJ2-7; a possible D gene is TRBD1 (6 bases). Germline loops: CDR1 MDHEN, CDR2 SYDVKM. The CDR3 is made up of 15 amino acids. Trimming took 2 bases from V and 1 from J, leaving 12 bases between them. The CDR3 coding sequence is TGTGCCAGCAGTTTAGAGGGGGTACTTTCCTACGAGCAGTACTTC. This encodes CASSLEGVLSYEQYF.

V is TRBV9 and J is TRBJ1-3; D gene uncertain. Germline V gene sequence: CDR1 SGDLS, CDR2 YYNGEE. Trimming took 5 bases from V and 4 from J, leaving 10 bases between them. The CDR3 covers 13 residues. The CDR3 DNA reads as TGTGCCAGCAGGGAGATAGGGGGAAACACCATATATTTT. Translated, it gives CASREIGGNTIYF.

This clonotype was seen a handful of times. The genes are TRBV6-1 and TRBJ1-1, with D perhaps matching TRBD1 (6 bases). Germline V lookup: CDR1 MNHNS, CDR2 SASEGT. The ends were cut back, 6 bases at V and 5 bases at J, with 16 bases in the middle. The CDR3 covers 14 residues. The DNA for the CDR3 is TGTGCCAGCAGCGGAGGGGGGGCTCGGACTGAAGCTTTCTTT. Protein: CASSGGGARTEAFF.